Shown below are 9 T cell receptor beta chains from a single sample sequenced in a study of blood T cells in healthy people across ages. With a J-beta primer mix and a sample-barcoded 5' primer, a second PCR ran about 6 to 11 cycles. TCRdb passed the 5' RACE reads through MiXCR, listing each CDR3 protein once. The top ten clones hold around 2.1% of a sample with roughly 1,800,000 distinct CDR3 sequences, around 50% of them seen once. The sample consisted of blood. Source of these receptors: a woman between 40 and 50 years old in good health.

As to this clonotype: An end of the junction differs from the germline gene, which may be a read error. The chain is built from TRBV2 and TRBJ2-3; perhaps TRBD1 as D (6 bases). The CDR3 covers 13 residues. Germline CDR1 SNHLY, CDR2 FYNNEI. CDR3 in amino acids: CASIQGATETQYF. In nucleotides, the CDR3 is TGTGCCAGTATACAGGGAGCTACAGAGACGCAGTATTTT.

This clonotype was counted only a few times. The chain is built from TRBV5-1 and TRBJ1-2; tentatively, D is TRBD1 (6 bases). Germline CDR1 and CDR2: SGHRS and YFSETQ. This CDR3 is 13 amino acids long. V was trimmed by 4 bases and J by 5 bases, leaving 12 bases between them. CDR3 sequence: CASSTGLAYGYTF. Written as DNA, the CDR3 is TGCGCCAGCAGCACAGGGTTGGCGTATGGCTACACCTTC.

The chain joins TRBV28 to TRBJ1-1; TRBD1 is a possible D gene (5 bases). Trimming removed 3 bases at V and 1 base at J, with 15 bases between. Germline-derived CDR1 and CDR2 are MDHEN and SYDVKM. There are 16 residues in the CDR3. CDR3 in amino acids: CASSLSQGSWNTEAFF. The CDR3 nucleotides are TGTGCCAGCAGTTTGAGCCAGGGAAGTTGGAACACTGAAGCTTTCTTT.

The V and J genes are TRBV9 and TRBJ2-5; 7 nucleotides agree with TRBD1. This CDR3 region has 15 residues. Germline V lookup: CDR1 SGDLS, CDR2 YYNGEE. J was trimmed by 2 bases and V by 0 bases; bases with no gene match: 4. The CDR3 protein is CASSVGDRTQETQYF. The CDR3 DNA is TGTGCCAGCAGCGTAGGGGACAGAACTCAAGAGACCCAGTACTTC.

CDR3 nucleotide sequence: TGCAGTGCTAGAGAGGGGGGCTTCGGACATACGCAGTATTTT. This codes for CSAREGGFGHTQYF. This chain connects TRBV20-1 to TRBJ2-3, with D perhaps matching TRBD1 or TRBD2 (6 bases each). The CDR3 extends over 14 amino acids. V shed 0 bases and J shed 7 bases, with 14 bases lying between them. The V gene's germline CDR1 is DFQATT and CDR2 SNEGSKA (reference sequence).

The CDR3 DNA sequence: TGCAGTGCTAGAGCAGGGGGGGACGAGCAGTACTTC. Protein: CSARAGGDEQYF. The gene calls are TRBV20-1 and TRBJ2-4; perhaps D is TRBD1 or TRBD2 (7 bases each). TRBJ2-7 matches the DNA end more closely, so the J call is doubtful. The CDR3 runs 12 residues. CDR1 is DFQATT and CDR2 is SNEGSKA in the germline V gene (reference sequence).

This clonotype turned up a few times. This chain links TRBV28 with TRBJ2-2; perhaps TRBD1 as D (6 bases). Deletions cut 5 bases from V and 0 bases from J, with 16 bases between. Germline loops: CDR1 MDHEN, CDR2 SYDVKM. This CDR3 spans 17 amino acids. DNA for the CDR3: TGTGCCAGCAGTCCTGGGGGCGTAAAGGCGAACACCGGGGAGCTGTTTTTT. This codes for CASSPGGVKANTGELFF.

V is TRBV7-2 and J is TRBJ2-5, with D possibly being TRBD2 (5 bases). CDR1 and CDR2 from the germline V gene are SGHTA and FQGNSA. V shed 5 bases and J shed 5 bases, with 21 bases lying between them. The CDR3 extends over 16 amino acids. The CDR3 DNA is TGTGCCAGCAGCCCAACCCCGGGAATACGGCGGGAGACCCAGTACTTC. As protein: CASSPTPGIRRETQYF.

The chain couples TRBV20-1 to TRBJ2-5; the D gene could be TRBD1 or TRBD2 (5 bases each). The CDR3 runs to 14 residues. The germline V gene encodes CDR1 DFQATT and CDR2 SNEGSKA (reference sequence). V lost 6 bases, J lost 5 bases, and 19 bases lay in between. The CDR3 loop reads CSAPPRDGVETQYF. Here the CDR3 DNA reads TGCAGTGCGCCGCCCAGGGACGGGGTGGAGACCCAGTACTTC.